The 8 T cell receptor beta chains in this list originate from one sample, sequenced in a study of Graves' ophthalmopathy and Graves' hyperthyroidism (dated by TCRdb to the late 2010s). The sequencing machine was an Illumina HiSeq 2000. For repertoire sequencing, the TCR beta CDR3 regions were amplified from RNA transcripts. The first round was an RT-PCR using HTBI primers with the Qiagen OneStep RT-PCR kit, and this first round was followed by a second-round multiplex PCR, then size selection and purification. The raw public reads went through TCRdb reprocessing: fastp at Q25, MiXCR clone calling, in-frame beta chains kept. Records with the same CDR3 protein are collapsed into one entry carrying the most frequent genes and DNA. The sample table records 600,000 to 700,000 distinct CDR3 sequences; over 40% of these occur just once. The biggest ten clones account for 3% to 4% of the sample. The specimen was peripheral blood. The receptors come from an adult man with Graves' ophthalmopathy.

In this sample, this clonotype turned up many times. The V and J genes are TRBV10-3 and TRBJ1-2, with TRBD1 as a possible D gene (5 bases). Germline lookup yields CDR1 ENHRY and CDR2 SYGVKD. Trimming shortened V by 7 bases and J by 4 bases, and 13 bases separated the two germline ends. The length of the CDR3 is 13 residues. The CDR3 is CAINEGPSYGYTF. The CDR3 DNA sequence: TGTGCCATCAACGAGGGACCTAGCTATGGCTACACCTTC.

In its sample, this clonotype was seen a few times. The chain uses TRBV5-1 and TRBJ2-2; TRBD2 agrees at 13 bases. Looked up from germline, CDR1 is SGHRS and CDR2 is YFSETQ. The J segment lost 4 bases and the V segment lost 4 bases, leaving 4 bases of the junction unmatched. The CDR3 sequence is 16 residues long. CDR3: CASSPGLAGPTGELFF. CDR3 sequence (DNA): TGCGCCAGCAGCCCGGGACTAGCGGGACCCACCGGGGAGCTGTTTTTT. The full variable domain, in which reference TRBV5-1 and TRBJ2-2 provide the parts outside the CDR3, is KAGVTQTPRYLIKTRGQQVTLSCSPISGHRSVSWYQQTPGQGLQFLFEYFSETQRNKGNFPGRFSGRQFSNSRSEMNVSTLELGDSALYLCASSPGLAGPTGELFFGEGSRLTVL.

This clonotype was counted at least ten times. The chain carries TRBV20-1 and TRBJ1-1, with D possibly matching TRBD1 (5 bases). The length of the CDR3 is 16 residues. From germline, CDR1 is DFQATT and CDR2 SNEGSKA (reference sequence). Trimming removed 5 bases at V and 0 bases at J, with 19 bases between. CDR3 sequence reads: CSARRQLLSLNTEAFF. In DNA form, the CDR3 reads TGCAGTGCTCGGAGACAGCTCCTAAGCCTGAACACTGAAGCTTTCTTT.

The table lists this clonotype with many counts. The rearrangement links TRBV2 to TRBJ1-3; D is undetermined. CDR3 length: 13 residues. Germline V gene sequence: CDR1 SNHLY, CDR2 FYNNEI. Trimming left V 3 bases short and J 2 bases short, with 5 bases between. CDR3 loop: CASSEETGNTIYF. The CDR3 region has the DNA TGTGCCAGCAGTGAGGAGACTGGAAACACCATATATTTT.

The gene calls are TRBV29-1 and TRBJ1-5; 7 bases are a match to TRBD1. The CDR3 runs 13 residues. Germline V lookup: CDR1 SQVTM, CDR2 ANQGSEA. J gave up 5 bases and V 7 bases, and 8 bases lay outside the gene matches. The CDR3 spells CSARDRQYQPQHF. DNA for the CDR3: TGCAGCGCTCGGGACAGACAATATCAGCCCCAGCATTTT.

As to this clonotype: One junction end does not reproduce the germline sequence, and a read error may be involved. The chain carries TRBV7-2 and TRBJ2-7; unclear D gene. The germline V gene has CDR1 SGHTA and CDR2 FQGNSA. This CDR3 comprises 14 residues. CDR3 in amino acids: CASSPGRFGDKKYF. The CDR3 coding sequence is TGCGCCAGCAGCCCCGGGCGGTTTGGCGACAAGAAGTACTTC.

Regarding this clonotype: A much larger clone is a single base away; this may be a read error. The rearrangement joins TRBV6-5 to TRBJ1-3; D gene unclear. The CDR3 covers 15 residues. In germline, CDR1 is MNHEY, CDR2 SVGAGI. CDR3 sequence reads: CACSLADGSGNTIYF. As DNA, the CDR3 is TGTGCCTGCAGTTTGGCAGACGGATCTGGAAACACCATATATTTT.

CDR3 region: CASSQDRGGGDTQYF. The CDR3 DNA follows: TGTGCCAGCAGCCAAGATCGGGGGGGCGGAGATACGCAGTATTTT. V usage is TRBV25-1 and J usage is TRBJ2-3; 8 nucleotides match TRBD2. The ends lost 6 bases at V and 5 bases at J; junction bases unmatched: 10. In germline, CDR1 is MGHDK, CDR2 SYGVNS. The CDR3 is 15 residues long.